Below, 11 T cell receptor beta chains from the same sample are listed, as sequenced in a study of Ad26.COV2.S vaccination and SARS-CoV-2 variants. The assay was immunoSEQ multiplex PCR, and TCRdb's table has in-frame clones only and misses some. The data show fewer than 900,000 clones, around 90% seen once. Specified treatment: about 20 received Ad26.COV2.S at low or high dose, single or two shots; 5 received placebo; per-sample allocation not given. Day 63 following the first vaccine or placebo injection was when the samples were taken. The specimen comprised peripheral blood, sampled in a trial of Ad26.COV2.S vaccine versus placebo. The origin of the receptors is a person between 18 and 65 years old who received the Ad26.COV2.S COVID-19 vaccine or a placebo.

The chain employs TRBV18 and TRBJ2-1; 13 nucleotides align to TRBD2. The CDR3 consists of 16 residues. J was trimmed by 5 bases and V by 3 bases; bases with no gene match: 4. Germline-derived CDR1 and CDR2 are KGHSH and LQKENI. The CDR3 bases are TGTGCCAGCTCACCCGGGACTAGCGGGAACCACAATGAGCAGTTCTTC. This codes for CASSPGTSGNHNEQFF.

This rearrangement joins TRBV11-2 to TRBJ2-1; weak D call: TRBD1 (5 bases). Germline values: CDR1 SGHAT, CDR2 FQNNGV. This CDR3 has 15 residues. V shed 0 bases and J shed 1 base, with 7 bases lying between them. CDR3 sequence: CASSLEQGSYNEQFF. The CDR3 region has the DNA TGTGCCAGCAGCTTAGAGCAGGGTTCCTACAATGAGCAGTTCTTC. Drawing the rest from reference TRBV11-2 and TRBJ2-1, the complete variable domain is EAGVAQSPRYKIIEKRQSVAFWCNPISGHATLYWYQQILGQGPKLLIQFQNNGVVDDSQLPKDRFSAERLKGVDSTLKIQPAKLEDSAVYLCASSLEQGSYNEQFFGPGTRLTVL.

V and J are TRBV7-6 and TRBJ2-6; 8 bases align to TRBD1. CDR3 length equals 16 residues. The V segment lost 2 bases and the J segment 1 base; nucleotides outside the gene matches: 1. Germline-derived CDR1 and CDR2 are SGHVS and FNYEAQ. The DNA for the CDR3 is TGTGCCAGCAGCTTACGACAGGGGTCTGGGGCCAACGTCCTGACTTTC. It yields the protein CASSLRQGSGANVLTF.

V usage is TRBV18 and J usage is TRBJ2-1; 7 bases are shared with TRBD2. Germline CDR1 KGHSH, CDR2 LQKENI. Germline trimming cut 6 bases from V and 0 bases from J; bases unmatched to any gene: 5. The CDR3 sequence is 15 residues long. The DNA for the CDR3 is TGTGCCAGCTCTCGGGAGGCTAGCTCCTACAATGAGCAGTTCTTC. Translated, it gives CASSREASSYNEQFF.

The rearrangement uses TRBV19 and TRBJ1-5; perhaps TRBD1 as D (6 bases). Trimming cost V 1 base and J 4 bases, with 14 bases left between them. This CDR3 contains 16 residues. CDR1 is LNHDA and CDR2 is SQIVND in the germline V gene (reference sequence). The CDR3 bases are TGTGCCAGTAGTATAGGAGGGGGGGCGGGGAATCAGCCCCAGCATTTT. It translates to CASSIGGGAGNQPQHF. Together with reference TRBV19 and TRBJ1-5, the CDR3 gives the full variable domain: DGGITQSPKYLFRKEGQNVTLSCEQNLNHDAMYWYRQDPGQGLRLIYYSQIVNDFQKGDIAEGYSVSREKKESFPLTVTSAQKNPTAFYLCASSIGGGAGNQPQHFGDGTRLSIL.

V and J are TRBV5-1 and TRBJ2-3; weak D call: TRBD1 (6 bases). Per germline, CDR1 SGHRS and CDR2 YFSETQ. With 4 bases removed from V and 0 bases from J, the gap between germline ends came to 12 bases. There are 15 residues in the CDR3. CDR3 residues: CASSSRGQSTDTQYF. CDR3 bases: TGCGCCAGCAGCAGCCGAGGACAGAGCACAGATACGCAGTATTTT.

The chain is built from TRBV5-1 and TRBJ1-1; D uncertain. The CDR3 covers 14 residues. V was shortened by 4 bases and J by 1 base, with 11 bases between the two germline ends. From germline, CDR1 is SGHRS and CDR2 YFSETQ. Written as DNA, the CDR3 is TGCGCCAGCAGCCGCCCCGGCCAGAACACTGAAGCTTTCTTT. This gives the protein CASSRPGQNTEAFF.

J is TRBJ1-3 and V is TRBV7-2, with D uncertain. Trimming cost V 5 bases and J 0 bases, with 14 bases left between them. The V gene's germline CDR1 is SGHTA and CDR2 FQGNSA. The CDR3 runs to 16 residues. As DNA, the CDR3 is TGTGCCAGCAGCCTCAAGGAGGTCCGCTCTGGAAACACCATATATTTT. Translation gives CASSLKEVRSGNTIYF. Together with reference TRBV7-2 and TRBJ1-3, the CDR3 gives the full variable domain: GAGVSQSPSNKVTEKGKDVELRCDPISGHTALYWYRQSLGQGLEFLIYFQGNSAPDKSGLPSDRFSAERTGGSVSTLTIQRTQQEDSAVYLCASSLKEVRSGNTIYFGEGSWLTVV.

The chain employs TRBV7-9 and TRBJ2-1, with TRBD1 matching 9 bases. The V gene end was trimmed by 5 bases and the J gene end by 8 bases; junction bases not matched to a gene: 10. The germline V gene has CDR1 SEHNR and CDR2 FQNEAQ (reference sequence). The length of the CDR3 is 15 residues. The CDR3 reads CASSQRQGGRDEQFF. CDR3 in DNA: TGTGCCAGCAGCCAAAGACAGGGGGGTCGCGATGAGCAGTTCTTC.

The CDR3 sequence is CASSRDRGQETQYF. Here the CDR3 DNA reads TGTGCCAGCAGCAGGGACAGGGGGCAAGAGACCCAGTACTTC. The chain links TRBV5-4 to TRBJ2-5; 11 bases are shared with TRBD1. The CDR3 extends over 14 amino acids. Per the germline V gene, CDR1 is SGHNT and CDR2 is YYREEE (reference sequence). V gave up 4 bases and J gave up 2 bases; unmatched junction bases: 1.

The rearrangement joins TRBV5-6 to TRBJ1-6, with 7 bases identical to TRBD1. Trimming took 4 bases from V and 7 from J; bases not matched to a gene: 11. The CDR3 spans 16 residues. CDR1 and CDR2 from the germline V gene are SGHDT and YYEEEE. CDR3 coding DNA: TGTGCCAGCAGCCCCCCGGACAGGCGTCTCAATTCACCCCTCCACTTT. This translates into CASSPPDRRLNSPLHF.